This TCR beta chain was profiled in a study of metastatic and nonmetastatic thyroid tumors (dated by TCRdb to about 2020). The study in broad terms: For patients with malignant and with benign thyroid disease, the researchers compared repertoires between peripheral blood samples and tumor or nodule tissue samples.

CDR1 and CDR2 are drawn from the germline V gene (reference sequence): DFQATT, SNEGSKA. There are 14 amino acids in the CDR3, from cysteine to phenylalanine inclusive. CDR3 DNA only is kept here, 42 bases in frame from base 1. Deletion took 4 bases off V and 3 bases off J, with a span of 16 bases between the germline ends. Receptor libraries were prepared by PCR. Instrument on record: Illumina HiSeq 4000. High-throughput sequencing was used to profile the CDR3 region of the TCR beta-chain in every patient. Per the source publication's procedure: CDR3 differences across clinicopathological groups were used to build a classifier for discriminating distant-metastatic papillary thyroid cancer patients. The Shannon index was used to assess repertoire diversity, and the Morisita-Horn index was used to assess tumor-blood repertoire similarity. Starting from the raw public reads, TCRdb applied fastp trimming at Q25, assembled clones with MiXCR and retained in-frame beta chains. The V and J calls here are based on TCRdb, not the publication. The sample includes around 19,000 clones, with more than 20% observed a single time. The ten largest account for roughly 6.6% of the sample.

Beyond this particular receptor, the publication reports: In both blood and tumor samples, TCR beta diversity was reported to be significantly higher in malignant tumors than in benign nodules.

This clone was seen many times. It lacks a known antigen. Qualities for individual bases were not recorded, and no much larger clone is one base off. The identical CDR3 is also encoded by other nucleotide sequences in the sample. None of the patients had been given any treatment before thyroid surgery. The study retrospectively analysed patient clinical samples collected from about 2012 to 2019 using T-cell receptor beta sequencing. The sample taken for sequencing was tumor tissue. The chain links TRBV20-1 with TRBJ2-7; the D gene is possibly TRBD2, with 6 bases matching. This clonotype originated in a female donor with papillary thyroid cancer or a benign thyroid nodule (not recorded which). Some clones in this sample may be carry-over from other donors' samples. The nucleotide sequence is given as TGCAGTGCTAAGCCCGGGACTGGATTCTACGAGCAGTACTTC. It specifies CSAKPGTGFYEQYF.